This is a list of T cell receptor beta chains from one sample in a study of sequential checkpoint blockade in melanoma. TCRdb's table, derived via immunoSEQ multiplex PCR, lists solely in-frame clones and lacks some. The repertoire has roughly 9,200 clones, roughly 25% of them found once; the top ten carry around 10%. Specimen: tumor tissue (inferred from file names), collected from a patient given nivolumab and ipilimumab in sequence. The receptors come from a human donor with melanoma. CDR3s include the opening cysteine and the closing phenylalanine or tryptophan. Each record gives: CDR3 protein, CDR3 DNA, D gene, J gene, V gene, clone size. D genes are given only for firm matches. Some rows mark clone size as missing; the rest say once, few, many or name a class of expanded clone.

CDR3 protein: CASSPMGDYNEQFF; CDR3 DNA: TGTGCCAGCAGCCCGATGGGAGACTACAATGAGCAGTTCTTC; D gene: -; J gene: TRBJ2-1; V gene: TRBV11-3; clone size: -
CDR3 protein: CASSREGSGNTIYF; CDR3 DNA: TGTGCCAGCAGTAGGGAGGGCTCTGGAAACACCATATATTTT; D gene: -; J gene: TRBJ1-3; V gene: TRBV28; clone size: few
CDR3 protein: CASSRSGQETQYF; CDR3 DNA: TGCGCCAGCAGCCGTAGCGGGCAAGAGACCCAGTACTTC; D gene: TRBD2; J gene: TRBJ2-5; V gene: TRBV23-1; clone size: many
CDR3 protein: CASSSEITGELFF; CDR3 DNA: TGTGCCAGCAGTTCCGAGATTACCGGGGAGCTGTTTTTT; D gene: -; J gene: TRBJ2-2; V gene: TRBV6-8; clone size: -
CDR3 protein: CASSYLGVREAFF; CDR3 DNA: TGTGCCAGCAGTTACTTGGGGGTCAGGGAAGCTTTCTTT; D gene: -; J gene: TRBJ1-1; V gene: TRBV6-8; clone size: medium-sized
CDR3 protein: CASSIQGTSLYSNQPQHF; CDR3 DNA: TGTGCCAGTAGTATTCAGGGTACGAGCTTATATAGCAATCAGCCCCAGCATTTT; D gene: -; J gene: TRBJ1-5; V gene: TRBV19; clone size: -
CDR3 protein: CASRINTGELFF; CDR3 DNA: TGTGCCAGCAGAATAAACACCGGGGAGCTGTTTTTT; D gene: -; J gene: TRBJ2-2; V gene: TRBV6-8; clone size: -
CDR3 protein: CASSIAGTGGSDEQYF; CDR3 DNA: TGTGCCAGTTCGATCGCCGGGACAGGGGGCTCCGACGAGCAGTACTTC; D gene: -; J gene: TRBJ2-7; V gene: TRBV12-2; clone size: -
CDR3 protein: CASSLNYNEQFF; CDR3 DNA: TGTGCCAGCAGTTTAAATTACAATGAGCAGTTCTTC; D gene: -; J gene: TRBJ2-1; V gene: TRBV27; clone size: few
CDR3 protein: CASSPWTGGSGTEAFF; CDR3 DNA: TGTGCCAGCTCACCCTGGACAGGGGGTTCGGGCACTGAAGCTTTCTTT; D gene: TRBD1; J gene: TRBJ1-1; V gene: TRBV18; clone size: -
CDR3 protein: CASSPLAQGASGYTF; CDR3 DNA: TGTGCCAGCTCACCATTGGCCCAGGGGGCGTCTGGCTACACCTTC; D gene: TRBD1; J gene: TRBJ1-2; V gene: TRBV18; clone size: -
CDR3 protein: CASSLVRGAFNSPLHF; CDR3 DNA: TGTGCCAGCAGCTTGGTCCGGGGGGCATTTAATTCACCCCTCCACTTT; D gene: -; J gene: TRBJ1-6; V gene: TRBV11-3; clone size: many
CDR3 protein: CASSDWDSGNTEAFF; CDR3 DNA: TGCGCCAGCAGCGACTGGGACAGCGGGAACACTGAAGCTTTCTTT; D gene: TRBD1; J gene: TRBJ1-1; V gene: TRBV23-1; clone size: many
CDR3 protein: CASSAGGQDGTGELFF; CDR3 DNA: TGTGCCAGCAGCGCCGGGGGACAGGACGGCACCGGGGAGCTGTTTTTT; D gene: TRBD1; J gene: TRBJ2-2; V gene: TRBV9; clone size: few
CDR3 protein: CASSPPGRTNNEQFF; CDR3 DNA: TGTGCCAGCAGTCCCCCGGGACGGACAAACAATGAGCAGTTCTTC; D gene: -; J gene: TRBJ2-1; V gene: TRBV25-1; clone size: -
CDR3 protein: CASRPSGGVPAQYF; CDR3 DNA: TGTGCCAGCAGGCCTAGCGGGGGGGTACCGGCGCAGTATTTT; D gene: TRBD2; J gene: TRBJ2-3; V gene: TRBV6-8; clone size: few
CDR3 protein: CATSRDVAGEGSEQFF; CDR3 DNA: TGTGCCACCAGCAGAGATGTAGCGGGAGAGGGCAGTGAGCAGTTCTTC; D gene: TRBD2; J gene: TRBJ2-1; V gene: TRBV15; clone size: once
CDR3 protein: CASSLLGEAMQETQYF; CDR3 DNA: TGTGCCAGCAGTTTATTAGGGGAGGCAATGCAAGAGACCCAGTACTTC; D gene: -; J gene: TRBJ2-5; V gene: TRBV28; clone size: -
CDR3 protein: CASSQGYLQGITNEKLFF; CDR3 DNA: TGTGCCAGCAGCCAAGGTTATCTCCAGGGGATCACTAATGAAAAACTGTTTTTT; D gene: -; J gene: TRBJ1-4; V gene: TRBV14; clone size: -
CDR3 protein: CASSLGFGRYRGGYEQYF; CDR3 DNA: TGTGCCAGCAGCTTAGGGTTTGGACGTTATCGGGGGGGCTACGAGCAGTACTTC; D gene: TRBD2; J gene: TRBJ2-7; V gene: TRBV11-3; clone size: many
CDR3 protein: CASRGTDTEAFF; CDR3 DNA: TGTGCCAGCAGGGGGACCGACACTGAAGCTTTCTTT; D gene: -; J gene: TRBJ1-1; V gene: TRBV6-8; clone size: few
CDR3 protein: CASSESQTIYNEQFF; CDR3 DNA: TGTGCCAGCAGTGAATCTCAGACAATTTACAATGAGCAGTTCTTC; D gene: -; J gene: TRBJ2-1; V gene: TRBV25-1; clone size: -
CDR3 protein: CASRLERNEKLFF; CDR3 DNA: TGTGCAAGTCGCTTAGAGCGTAACGAGAAACTGTTTTTT; D gene: -; J gene: TRBJ1-4; V gene: TRBV12-2; clone size: medium-sized
CDR3 protein: CASSTQGQGVYEQYF; CDR3 DNA: TGCGCCAGCAGCACGCAGGGACAGGGGGTCTACGAGCAGTACTTC; D gene: TRBD1; J gene: TRBJ2-7; V gene: TRBV5-1; clone size: -
CDR3 protein: CASSETRGNTDTQYF; CDR3 DNA: TGCGCCAGCAGTGAGACGAGGGGTAACACAGATACGCAGTATTTT; D gene: -; J gene: TRBJ2-3; V gene: TRBV10-2; clone size: few
CDR3 protein: CASSVGGADQTQYF; CDR3 DNA: TGTGCCAGCAGCGTAGGCGGCGCGGACCAGACCCAGTACTTC; D gene: -; J gene: TRBJ2-5; V gene: TRBV9; clone size: -
CDR3 protein: CASSLGGTATGELFF; CDR3 DNA: TGTGCCAGCAGCCTGGGTGGGACAGCCACCGGGGAGCTGTTTTTT; D gene: TRBD1; J gene: TRBJ2-2; V gene: TRBV11-3; clone size: few
CDR3 protein: CASSDRDGKSYEQYF; CDR3 DNA: TGTGCCAGTAGTGACCGGGACGGGAAAAGCTACGAGCAGTACTTC; D gene: -; J gene: TRBJ2-7; V gene: TRBV19; clone size: -
CDR3 protein: CASSLFGGESYEQYF; CDR3 DNA: TGTGCCAGCAGCTTATTTGGGGGAGAGTCCTACGAGCAGTACTTC; D gene: -; J gene: TRBJ2-7; V gene: TRBV11-3; clone size: large
CDR3 protein: CAISEILTGGGEQYF; CDR3 DNA: TGTGCCATCAGTGAGATACTGACAGGGGGGGGAGAGCAGTACTTC; D gene: TRBD1; J gene: TRBJ2-7; V gene: TRBV10-3; clone size: -
CDR3 protein: CASSLDSGGRFYEQYF; CDR3 DNA: TGCGCCAGCAGCTTGGACTCGGGGGGGCGCTTCTACGAGCAGTACTTC; D gene: TRBD2; J gene: TRBJ2-7; V gene: TRBV5-1; clone size: few
CDR3 protein: CASSPTESSYNEQFF; CDR3 DNA: TGTGCCAGCTCACCAACGGAGAGCTCCTACAATGAGCAGTTCTTC; D gene: -; J gene: TRBJ2-1; V gene: TRBV18; clone size: -
CDR3 protein: CASSLTGQGYEQYF; CDR3 DNA: TGCGCCAGCAGCTTAACGGGACAGGGCTACGAGCAGTACTTC; D gene: TRBD1; J gene: TRBJ2-7; V gene: TRBV5-1; clone size: -
CDR3 protein: CASSYEGANSPLHF; CDR3 DNA: TGTGCCAGCAGTTACGAGGGGGCCAATTCACCCCTCCACTTT; D gene: TRBD1; J gene: TRBJ1-6; V gene: TRBV6-8; clone size: many
CDR3 protein: CASSTGLVEGIYEQYF; CDR3 DNA: TGTGCCAGTAGTACTGGGCTAGTCGAGGGGATCTACGAGCAGTACTTC; D gene: -; J gene: TRBJ2-7; V gene: TRBV19; clone size: -